The T cell receptor (beta chain) described here comes from a study of blood T cell repertoires in COVID-19. Study details: COVID-19 samples from acute and convalescent phases originated in the United States, Italy and Spain. The cDNA or gDNA used as material had been derived from T cells, B-cell-depleted T cells, or PBMCs.

Original processing notes: Reference gene primer amplification gave nucleated cell count estimates. Repertoires were generated with immunoSEQ multiplex PCR, while TCRdb's copy carries only in-frame clones and drops some. That table furnishes V, J and clone size, whereas the DNA furnished D and trimming. In the table there are 40,000 or so clones, 90% of which are singletons. The length of the CDR3 is 15 residues. The V gene end was trimmed by 5 bases and the J gene end by 5 bases; junction bases not matched to a gene: 11. From germline, CDR1 is SGHAT and CDR2 FQNNGV. Sequenced: peripheral blood. The chain has TRBV11-2 and TRBJ1-2; 7 bases are shared with TRBD1. This receptor was obtained from a middle-aged man with active COVID-19. CDR3 amino acids: CASSLAGQTFYGYTF. The DNA for the CDR3 is TGTGCCAGCAGCCTAGCGGGACAGACCTTTTATGGCTACACCTTC.